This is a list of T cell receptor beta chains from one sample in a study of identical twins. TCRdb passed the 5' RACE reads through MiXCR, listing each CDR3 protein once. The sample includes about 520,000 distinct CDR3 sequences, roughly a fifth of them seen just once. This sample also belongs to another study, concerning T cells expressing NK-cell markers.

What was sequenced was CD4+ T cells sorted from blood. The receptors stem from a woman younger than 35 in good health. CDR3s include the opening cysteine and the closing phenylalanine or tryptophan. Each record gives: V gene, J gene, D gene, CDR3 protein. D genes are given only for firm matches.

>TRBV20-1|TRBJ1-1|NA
CSAVPSTEYAFF
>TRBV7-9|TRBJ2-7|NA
CASSSRDWGHYEQYF
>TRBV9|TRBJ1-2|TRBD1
CASSAPRQGAVYGYTF
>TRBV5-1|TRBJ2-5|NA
CASRGGYQETQYF
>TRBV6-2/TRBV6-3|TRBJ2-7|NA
CASSWGGLTYEQYF
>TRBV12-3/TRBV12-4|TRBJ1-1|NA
CASSFNRDAEAFF
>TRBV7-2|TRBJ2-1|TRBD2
CASSWVGAGDEQFF
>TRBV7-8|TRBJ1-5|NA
CASRANREGQPQHF
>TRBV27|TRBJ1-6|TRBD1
CATRDSQGDSPLHF
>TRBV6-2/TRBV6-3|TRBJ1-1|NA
CASSYSTANTEAFF
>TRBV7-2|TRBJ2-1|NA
CASSLSIGGPGDNEQFF
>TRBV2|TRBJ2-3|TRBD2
CASTLAGSTDTQYF
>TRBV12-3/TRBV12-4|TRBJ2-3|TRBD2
CASSLARLAGGPDTQYF
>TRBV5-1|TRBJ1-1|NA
CASSPDSLWNTEAFF
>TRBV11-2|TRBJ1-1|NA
CAAFQYVARNTEAFF
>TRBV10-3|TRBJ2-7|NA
CAIKNDRRVGFEQYF
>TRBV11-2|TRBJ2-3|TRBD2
CASSLFSRGVGDTQYF
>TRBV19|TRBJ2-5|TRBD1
CASSIGQGAETQYF
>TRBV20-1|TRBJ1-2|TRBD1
CSARGRQGVYGYTF
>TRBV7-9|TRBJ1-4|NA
CASSHQEGELFF
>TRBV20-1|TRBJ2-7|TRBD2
CSARGLAGGPSYEQYF
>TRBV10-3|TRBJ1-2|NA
CAISETPNYGYTF
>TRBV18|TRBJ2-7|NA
CASSKDLPEQYF
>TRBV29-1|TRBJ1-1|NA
CSVTFGVNTEAFF
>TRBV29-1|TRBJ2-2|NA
CSVVVGSPTGELFF
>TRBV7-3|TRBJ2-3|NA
CASSRGAIDTQYF
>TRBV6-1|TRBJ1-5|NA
CASSTRTGDQPQHF
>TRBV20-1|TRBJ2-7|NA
CSAVITASSNEQYF
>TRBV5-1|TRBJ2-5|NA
CASSAGLPGETQYF
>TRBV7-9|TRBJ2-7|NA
CASSYSGQGAIEQYF
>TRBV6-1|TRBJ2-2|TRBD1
CAHRGDSWTGELFF
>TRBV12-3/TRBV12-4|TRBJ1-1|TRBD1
CASGLRRDREAFF
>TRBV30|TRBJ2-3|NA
CAWSVGSTDTQYF
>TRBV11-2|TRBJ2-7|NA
CASSGGAYEQYF
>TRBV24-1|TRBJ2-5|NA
CATSEGGEETQYF
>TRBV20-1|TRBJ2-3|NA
CSASPLQGGGDTQYF
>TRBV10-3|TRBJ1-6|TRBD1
CATRTGGSPLHF
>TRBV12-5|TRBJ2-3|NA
CASGLGLSASTDTQYF
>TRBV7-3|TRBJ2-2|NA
CASSLYQGLELFF
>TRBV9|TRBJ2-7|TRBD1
CASSAGQEYEQYF
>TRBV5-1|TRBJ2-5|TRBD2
CASSAGTNLGETQYF
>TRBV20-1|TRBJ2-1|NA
CSASNSEGGGDGEQFF
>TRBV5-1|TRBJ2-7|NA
CASSLDRVNYEQYF
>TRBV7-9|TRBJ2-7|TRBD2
CASRAGPYEQYF
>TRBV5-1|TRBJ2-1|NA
CASSLGDAGMSYNEQFF
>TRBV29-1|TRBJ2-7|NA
CSVVAGGYEQYF